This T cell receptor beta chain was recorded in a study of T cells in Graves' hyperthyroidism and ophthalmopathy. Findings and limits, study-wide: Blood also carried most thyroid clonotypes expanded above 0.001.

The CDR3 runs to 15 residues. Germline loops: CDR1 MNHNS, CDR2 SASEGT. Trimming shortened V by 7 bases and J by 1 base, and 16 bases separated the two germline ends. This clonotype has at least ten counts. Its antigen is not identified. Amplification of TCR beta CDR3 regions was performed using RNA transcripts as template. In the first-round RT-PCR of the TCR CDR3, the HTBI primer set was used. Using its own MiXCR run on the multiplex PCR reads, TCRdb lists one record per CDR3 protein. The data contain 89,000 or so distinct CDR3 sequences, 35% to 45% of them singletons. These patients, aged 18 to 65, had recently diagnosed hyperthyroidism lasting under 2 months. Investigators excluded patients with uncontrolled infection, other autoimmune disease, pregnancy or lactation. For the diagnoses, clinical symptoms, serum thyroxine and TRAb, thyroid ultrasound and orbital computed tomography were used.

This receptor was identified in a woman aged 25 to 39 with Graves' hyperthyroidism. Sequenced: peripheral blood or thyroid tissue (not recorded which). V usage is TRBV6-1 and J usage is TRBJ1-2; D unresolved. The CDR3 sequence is CASTLTIGHNYGYTF. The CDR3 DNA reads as TGTGCCAGCACCTTAACAATAGGCCATAACTATGGCTACACCTTC.